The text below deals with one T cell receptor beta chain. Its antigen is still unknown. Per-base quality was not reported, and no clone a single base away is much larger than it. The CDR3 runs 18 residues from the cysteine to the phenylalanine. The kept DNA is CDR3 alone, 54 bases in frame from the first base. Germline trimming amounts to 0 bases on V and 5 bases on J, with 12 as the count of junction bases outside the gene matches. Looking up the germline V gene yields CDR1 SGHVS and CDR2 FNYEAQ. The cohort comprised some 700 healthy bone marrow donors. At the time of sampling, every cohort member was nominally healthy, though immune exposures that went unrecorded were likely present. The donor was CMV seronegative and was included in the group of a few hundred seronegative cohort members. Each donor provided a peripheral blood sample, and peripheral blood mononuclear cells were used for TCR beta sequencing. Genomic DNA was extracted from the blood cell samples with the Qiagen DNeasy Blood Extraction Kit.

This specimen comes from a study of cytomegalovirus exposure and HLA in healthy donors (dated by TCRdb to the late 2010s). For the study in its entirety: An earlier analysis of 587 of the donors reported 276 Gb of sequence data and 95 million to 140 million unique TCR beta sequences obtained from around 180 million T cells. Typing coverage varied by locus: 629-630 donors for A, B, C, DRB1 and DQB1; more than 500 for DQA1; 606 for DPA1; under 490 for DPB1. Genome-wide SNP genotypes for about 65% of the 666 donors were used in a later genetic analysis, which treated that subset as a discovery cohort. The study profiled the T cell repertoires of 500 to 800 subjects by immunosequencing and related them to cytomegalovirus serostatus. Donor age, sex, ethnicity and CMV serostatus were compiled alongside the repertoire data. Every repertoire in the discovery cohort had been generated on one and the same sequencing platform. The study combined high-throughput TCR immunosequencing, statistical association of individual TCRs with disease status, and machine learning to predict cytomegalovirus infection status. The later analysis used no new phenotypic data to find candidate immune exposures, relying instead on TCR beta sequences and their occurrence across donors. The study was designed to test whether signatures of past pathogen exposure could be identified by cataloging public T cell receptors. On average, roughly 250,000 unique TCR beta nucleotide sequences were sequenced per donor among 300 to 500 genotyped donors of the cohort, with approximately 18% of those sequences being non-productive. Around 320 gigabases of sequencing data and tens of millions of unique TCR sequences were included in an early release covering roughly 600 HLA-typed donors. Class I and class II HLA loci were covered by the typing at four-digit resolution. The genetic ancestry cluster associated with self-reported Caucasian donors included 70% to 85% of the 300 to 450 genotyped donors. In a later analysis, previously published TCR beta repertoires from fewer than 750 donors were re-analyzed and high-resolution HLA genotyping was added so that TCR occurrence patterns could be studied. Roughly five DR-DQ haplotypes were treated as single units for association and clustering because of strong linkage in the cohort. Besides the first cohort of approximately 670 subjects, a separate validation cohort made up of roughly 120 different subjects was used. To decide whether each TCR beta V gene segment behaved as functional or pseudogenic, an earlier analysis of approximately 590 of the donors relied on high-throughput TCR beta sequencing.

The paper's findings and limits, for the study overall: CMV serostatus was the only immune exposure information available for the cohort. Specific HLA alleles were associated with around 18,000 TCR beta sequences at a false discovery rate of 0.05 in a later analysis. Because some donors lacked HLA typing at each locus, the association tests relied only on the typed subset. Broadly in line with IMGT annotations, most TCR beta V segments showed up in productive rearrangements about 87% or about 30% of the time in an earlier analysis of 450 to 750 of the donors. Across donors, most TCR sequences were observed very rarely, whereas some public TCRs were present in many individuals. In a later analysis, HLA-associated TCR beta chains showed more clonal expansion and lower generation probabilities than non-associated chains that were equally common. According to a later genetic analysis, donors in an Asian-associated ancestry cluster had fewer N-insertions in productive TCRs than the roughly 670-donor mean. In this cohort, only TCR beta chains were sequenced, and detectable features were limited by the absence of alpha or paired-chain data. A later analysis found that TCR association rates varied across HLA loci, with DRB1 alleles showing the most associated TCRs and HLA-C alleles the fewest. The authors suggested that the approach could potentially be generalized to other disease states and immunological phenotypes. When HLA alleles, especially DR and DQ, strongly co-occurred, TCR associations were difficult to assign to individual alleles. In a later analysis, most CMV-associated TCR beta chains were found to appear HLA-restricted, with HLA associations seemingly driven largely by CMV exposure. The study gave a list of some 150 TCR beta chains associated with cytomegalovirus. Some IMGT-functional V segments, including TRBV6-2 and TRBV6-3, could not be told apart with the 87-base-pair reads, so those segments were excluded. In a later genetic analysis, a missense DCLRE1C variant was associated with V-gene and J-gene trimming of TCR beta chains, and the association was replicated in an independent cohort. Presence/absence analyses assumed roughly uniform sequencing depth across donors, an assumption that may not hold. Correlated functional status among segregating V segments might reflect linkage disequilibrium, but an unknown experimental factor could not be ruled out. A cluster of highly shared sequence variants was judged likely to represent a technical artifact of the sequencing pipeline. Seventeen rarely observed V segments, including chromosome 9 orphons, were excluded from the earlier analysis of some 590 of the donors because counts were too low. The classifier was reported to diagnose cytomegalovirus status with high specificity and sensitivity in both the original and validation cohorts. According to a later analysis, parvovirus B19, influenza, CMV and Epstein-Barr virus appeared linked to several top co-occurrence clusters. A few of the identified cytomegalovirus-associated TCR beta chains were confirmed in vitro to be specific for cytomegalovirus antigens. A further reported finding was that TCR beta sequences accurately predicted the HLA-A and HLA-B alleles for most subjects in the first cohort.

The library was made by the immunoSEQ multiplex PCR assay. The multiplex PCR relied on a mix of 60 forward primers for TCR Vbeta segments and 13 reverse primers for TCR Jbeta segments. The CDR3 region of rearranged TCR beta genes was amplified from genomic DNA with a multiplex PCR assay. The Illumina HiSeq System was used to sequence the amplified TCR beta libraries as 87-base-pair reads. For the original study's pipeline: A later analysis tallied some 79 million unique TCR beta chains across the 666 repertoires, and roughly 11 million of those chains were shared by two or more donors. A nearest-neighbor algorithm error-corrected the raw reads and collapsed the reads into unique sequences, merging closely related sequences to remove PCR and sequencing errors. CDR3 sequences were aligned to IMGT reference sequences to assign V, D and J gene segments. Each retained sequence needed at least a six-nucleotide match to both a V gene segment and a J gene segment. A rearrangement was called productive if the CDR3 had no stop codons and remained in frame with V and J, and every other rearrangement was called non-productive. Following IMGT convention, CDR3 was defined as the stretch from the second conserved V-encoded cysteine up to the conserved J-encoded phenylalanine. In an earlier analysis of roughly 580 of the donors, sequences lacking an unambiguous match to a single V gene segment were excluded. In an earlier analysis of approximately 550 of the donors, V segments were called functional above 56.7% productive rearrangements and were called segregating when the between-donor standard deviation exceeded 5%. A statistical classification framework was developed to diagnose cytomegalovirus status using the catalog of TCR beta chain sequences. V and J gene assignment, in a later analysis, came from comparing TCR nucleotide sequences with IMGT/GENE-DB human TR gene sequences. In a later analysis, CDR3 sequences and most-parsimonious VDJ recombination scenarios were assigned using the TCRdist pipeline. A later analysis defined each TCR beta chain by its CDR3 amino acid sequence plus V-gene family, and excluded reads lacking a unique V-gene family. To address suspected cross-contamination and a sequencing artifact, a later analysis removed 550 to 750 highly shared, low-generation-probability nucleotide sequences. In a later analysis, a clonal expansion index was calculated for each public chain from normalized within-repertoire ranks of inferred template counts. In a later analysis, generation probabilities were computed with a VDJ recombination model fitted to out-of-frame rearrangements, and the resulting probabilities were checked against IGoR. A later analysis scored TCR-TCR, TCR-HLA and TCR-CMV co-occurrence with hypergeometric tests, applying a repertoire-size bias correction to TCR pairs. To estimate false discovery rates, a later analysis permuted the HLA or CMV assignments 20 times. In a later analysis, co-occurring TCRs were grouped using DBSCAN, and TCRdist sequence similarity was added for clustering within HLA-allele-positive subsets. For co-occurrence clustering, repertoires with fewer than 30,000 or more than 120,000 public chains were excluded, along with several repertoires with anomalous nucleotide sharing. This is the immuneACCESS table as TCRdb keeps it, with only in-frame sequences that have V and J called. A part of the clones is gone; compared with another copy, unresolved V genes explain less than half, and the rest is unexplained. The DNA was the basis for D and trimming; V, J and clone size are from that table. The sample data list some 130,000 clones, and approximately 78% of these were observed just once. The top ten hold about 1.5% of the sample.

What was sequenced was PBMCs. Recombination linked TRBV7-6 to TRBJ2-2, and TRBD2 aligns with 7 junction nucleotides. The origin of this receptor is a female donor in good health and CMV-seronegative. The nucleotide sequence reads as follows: TGTGCCAGCAGCTTAGCGGGTGGAGCGGGAAGTGGGACCGGGGAGCTGTTTTTT. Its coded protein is CASSLAGGAGSGTGELFF.